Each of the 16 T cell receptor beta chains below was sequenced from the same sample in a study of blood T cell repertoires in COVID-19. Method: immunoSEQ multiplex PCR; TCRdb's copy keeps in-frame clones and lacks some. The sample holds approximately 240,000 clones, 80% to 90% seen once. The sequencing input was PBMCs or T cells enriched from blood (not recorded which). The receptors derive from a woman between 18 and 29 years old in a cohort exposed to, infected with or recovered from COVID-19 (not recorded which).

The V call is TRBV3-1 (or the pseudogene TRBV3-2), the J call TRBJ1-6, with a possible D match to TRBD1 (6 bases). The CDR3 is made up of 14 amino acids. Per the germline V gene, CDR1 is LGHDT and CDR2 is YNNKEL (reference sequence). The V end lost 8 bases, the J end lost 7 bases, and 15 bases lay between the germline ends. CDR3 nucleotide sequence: TGTGCCAGCTCACATTCTACAGGGAATTCACCCCTCCACTTT. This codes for CASSHSTGNSPLHF.

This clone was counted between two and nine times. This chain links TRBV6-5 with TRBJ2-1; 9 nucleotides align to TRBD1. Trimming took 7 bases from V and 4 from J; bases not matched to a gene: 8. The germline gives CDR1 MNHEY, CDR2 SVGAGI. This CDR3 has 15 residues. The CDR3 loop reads CASKYETGGYNEQFF. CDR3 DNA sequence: TGTGCCAGCAAATACGAGACAGGGGGATACAATGAGCAGTTCTTC.

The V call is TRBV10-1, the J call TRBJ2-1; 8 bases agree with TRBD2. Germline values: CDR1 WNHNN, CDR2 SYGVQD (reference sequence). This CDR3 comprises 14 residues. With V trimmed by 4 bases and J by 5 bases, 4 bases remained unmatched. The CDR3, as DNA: TGCGCCAGCAGTGCGCGGGGGGCTGACAATGAGCAGTTCTTC. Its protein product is CASSARGADNEQFF.

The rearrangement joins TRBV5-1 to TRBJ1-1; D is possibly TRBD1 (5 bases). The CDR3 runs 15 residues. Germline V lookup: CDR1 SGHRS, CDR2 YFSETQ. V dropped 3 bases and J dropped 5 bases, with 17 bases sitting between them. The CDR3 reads CASSSFQGGETEAFF. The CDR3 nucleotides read TGCGCCAGCAGCTCGTTTCAGGGAGGGGAAACTGAAGCTTTCTTT.

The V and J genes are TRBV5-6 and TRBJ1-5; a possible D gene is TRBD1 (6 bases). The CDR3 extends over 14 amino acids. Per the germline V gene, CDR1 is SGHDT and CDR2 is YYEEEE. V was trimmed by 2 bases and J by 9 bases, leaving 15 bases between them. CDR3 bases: TGTGCCAGCAGCTTCCAGCCCAGGGGTGGGCCCCAGCATTTT. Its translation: CASSFQPRGGPQHF.

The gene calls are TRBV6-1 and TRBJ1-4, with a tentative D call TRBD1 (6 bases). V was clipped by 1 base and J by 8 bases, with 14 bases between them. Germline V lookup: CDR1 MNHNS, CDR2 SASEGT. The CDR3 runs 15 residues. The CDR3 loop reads CASSEGDRIREKLFF. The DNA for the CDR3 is TGTGCCAGCAGTGAAGGAGACAGGATCCGAGAAAAACTGTTTTTT.

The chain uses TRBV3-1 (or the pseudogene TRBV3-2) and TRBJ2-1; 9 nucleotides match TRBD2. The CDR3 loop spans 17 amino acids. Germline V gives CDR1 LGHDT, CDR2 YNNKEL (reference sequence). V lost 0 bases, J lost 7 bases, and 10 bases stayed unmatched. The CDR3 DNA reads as TGTGCCAGCAGCCAAGACCACGGTAGCGGGGGTTCGAATGAGCAGTTCTTC. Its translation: CASSQDHGSGGSNEQFF.

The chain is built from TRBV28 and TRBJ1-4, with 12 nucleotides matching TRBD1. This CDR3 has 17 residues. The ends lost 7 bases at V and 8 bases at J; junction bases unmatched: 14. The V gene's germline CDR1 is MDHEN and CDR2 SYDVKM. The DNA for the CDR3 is TGTGCCAGCAAACCCGGGACAGGGGGCAGACGAAGGGAAAAACTGTTTTTT. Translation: CASKPGTGGRRREKLFF.

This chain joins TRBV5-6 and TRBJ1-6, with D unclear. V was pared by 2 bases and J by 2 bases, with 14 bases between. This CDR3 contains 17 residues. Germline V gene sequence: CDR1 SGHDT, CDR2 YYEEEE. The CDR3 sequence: CASSFGSAGTYNSPLHF. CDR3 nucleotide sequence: TGTGCCAGCAGCTTTGGGTCGGCAGGAACCTATAATTCACCCCTCCACTTT.

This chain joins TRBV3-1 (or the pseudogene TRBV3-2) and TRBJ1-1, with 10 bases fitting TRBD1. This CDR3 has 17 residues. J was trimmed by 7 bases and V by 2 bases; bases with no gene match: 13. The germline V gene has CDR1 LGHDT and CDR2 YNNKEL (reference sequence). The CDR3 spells CASSQFRGQGVIGEAFF. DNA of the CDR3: TGTGCCAGCAGCCAATTCCGCGGACAGGGGGTGATTGGTGAAGCTTTCTTT.

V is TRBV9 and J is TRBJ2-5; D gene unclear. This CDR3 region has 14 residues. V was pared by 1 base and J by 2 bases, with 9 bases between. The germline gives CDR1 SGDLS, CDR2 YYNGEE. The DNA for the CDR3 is TGTGCCAGCAGCGTAAGTCACAAACAAGAGACCCAGTACTTC. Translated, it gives CASSVSHKQETQYF.

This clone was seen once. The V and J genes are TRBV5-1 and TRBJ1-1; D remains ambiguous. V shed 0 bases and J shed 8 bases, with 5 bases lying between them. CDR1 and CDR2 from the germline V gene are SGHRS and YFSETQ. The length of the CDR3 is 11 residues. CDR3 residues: CASSLGGEAFF. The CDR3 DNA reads TGCGCCAGCAGCTTGGGCGGGGAAGCTTTCTTT.

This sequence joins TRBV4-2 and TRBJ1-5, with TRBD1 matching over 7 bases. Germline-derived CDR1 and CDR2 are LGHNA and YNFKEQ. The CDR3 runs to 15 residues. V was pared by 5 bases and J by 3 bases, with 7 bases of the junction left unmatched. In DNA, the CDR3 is TGTGCCAGCAGCTCGACAGGGATTGACAATCAGCCCCAGCATTTT. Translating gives CASSSTGIDNQPQHF.

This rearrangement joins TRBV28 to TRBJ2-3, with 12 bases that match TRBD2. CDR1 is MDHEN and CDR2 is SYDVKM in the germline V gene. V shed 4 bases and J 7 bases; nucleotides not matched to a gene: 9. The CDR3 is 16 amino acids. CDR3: CASSSSGTSGLNTQYF. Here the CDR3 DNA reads TGTGCCAGCAGTTCTTCCGGGACTAGCGGGTTAAATACGCAGTATTTT.

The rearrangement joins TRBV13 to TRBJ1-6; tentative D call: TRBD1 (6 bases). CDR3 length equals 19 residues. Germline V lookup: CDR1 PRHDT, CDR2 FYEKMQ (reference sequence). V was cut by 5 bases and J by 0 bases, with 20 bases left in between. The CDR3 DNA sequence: TGTGCCAGCAGCCCAAATAGGACAGATGCGAGCTCCTATAATTCACCCCTCCACTTT. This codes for CASSPNRTDASSYNSPLHF.

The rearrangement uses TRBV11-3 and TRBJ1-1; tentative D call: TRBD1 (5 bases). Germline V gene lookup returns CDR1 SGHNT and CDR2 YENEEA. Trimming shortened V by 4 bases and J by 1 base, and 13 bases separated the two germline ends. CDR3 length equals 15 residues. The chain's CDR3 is CASSSGGGRNTEAFF. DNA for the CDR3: TGTGCCAGCAGCTCCGGGGGAGGGAGGAACACTGAAGCTTTCTTT.